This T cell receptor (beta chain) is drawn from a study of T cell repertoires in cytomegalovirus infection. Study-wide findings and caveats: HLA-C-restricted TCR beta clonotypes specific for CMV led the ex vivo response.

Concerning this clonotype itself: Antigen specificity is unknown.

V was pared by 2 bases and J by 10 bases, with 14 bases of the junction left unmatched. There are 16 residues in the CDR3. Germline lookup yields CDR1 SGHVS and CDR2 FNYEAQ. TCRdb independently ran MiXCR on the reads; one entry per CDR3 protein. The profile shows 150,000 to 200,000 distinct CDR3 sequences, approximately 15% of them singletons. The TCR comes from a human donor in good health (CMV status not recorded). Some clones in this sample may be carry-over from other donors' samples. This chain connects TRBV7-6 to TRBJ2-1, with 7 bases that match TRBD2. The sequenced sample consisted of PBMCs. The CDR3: CASSLRGRALVTEQFF. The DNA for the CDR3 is TGTGCCAGCAGCTTACGGGGGAGGGCCTTAGTAACGGAGCAGTTCTTC.